Shown below are 17 T cell receptor beta chains from a single sample sequenced in a study of T cell responses to AZD1222 COVID-19 vaccine. Produced via immunoSEQ multiplex PCR; TCRdb's table is partial and in-frame only. The sample shows approximately 170,000 clones, more than 85% of them seen only once. This specimen consisted of peripheral blood, obtained on day 0 of AZD1222 vaccination. The receptors were gathered from an adult in good health.

The chain uses TRBV10-1 and TRBJ2-3; 11 bases agree with TRBD2. Trimming removed 5 bases from V and 5 bases from J; junction bases left unmatched: 3. Germline CDR1 reads WNHNN; CDR2 reads SYGVQD (reference sequence). This CDR3 region has 14 residues. CDR3 region: CASSTSGSGDTQYF. The CDR3 nucleotides are TGCGCCAGCAGTACTAGCGGGAGTGGAGATACGCAGTATTTT.

V gene TRBV6-6 combines with J gene TRBJ2-2; no reliable D call. Trimming shortened V by 0 bases and J by 3 bases, and 8 bases separated the two germline ends. Germline values: CDR1 MNHNY, CDR2 SVGAGI (reference sequence). The CDR3 length is 15 residues. CDR3 sequence reads: CASSYSNLYTGELFF. The CDR3 DNA sequence: TGTGCCAGCAGTTACTCGAATCTGTACACCGGGGAGCTGTTTTTT.

The chain has TRBV28 and TRBJ1-1, with D perhaps TRBD1 (5 bases). The V end lost 5 bases, the J end lost 5 bases, and 21 bases lay between the germline ends. Germline-derived CDR1 and CDR2 are MDHEN and SYDVKM. CDR3 length: 16 residues. This CDR3 is CASSGDLEGVGTEAFF. The CDR3 nucleotides read TGTGCCAGCAGTGGGGACCTAGAAGGGGTGGGGACTGAAGCTTTCTTT. The variable domain in full, with the rest retrieved from reference TRBV28 and TRBJ1-1, is DVKVTQSSRYLVKRTGEKVFLECVQDMDHENMFWYRQDPGLGLRLIYFSYDVKMKEKGDIPEGYSVSREKKERFSLILESASTNQTSMYLCASSGDLEGVGTEAFFGQGTRLTVV.

DNA for the CDR3: TGTGCCATCAGTGAGTCTGGACAAGGGGGCTACACCTTC. Its translation is CAISESGQGGYTF. The J gene is TRBJ1-2, the V gene TRBV10-3, with D possibly matching TRBD1 (5 bases). CDR3 size: 13 residues. Germline V gene sequence: CDR1 ENHRY, CDR2 SYGVKD. Between the trimmed V and J ends, which lost 0 bases and 8 bases, there was a span of 10 bases.

The chain uses TRBV6-2 or TRBV6-3 and TRBJ2-7, with a weak D call TRBD2 (5 bases). The V end lost 4 bases, the J end lost 0 bases, and 13 bases lay between the germline ends. CDR1 and CDR2 from the germline V gene are MNHEY and SVGEGT. The CDR3 has 15 residues. The CDR3 sequence: CASSSRAVSSYEQYF. DNA for the CDR3: TGTGCCAGCAGTTCCCGAGCGGTGAGCTCCTACGAGCAGTACTTC.

The J gene is TRBJ2-3, the V gene TRBV24-1; no clear D gene. CDR3 length equals 14 residues. Between the trimmed V and J ends, which lost 5 bases and 3 bases, there was a span of 11 bases. Germline loops: CDR1 KGHDR, CDR2 SFDVKD. In nucleotides, the CDR3 is TGTGCCACCAGTGTAGGCAGTACTACAGATACGCAGTATTTT. Its translation is CATSVGSTTDTQYF.

V usage is TRBV2 and J usage is TRBJ2-2; no reliable D call. CDR1 and CDR2 from the germline V gene are SNHLY and FYNNEI. V gave up 1 base and J gave up 8 bases, with 8 bases separating them. The CDR3 contains 13 residues. CDR3 nucleotides: TGTGCCAGCAGTGAAGGTGGGGTGGGGGAGCTGTTTTTT. Translating it yields CASSEGGVGELFF.

The rearrangement joins TRBV27 to TRBJ2-6, with D possibly TRBD1 on 6 matching bases. V was shortened by 6 bases and J by 1 base, with 16 bases between the two germline ends. CDR3 length: 17 amino acids. In germline, CDR1 is MNHEY, CDR2 SMNVEV (reference sequence). The CDR3, as DNA: TGTGCCAGCAGATCAATGGAAGGGGGATCTGGGGCCAACGTCCTGACTTTC. As protein: CASRSMEGGSGANVLTF.

V gene TRBV5-1 combines with J gene TRBJ2-1; 8 bases match TRBD2. J gave up 6 bases and V 8 bases, and 13 bases lay outside the gene matches. The CDR3 is made up of 15 amino acids. Germline CDR1 SGHRS, CDR2 YFSETQ. The CDR3 protein is CASRRDGRDLNEQFF. The CDR3 nucleotides are TGCGCCAGTAGGCGGGACGGGAGGGACCTCAATGAGCAGTTCTTC.

The V call is TRBV11-2, the J call TRBJ2-5; 15 bases agree with TRBD2. V trimming: 3 bases; J trimming: 5 bases; junction bases outside the gene matches: 10. Germline V gives CDR1 SGHAT, CDR2 FQNNGV. The CDR3 has 18 residues. This CDR3 is CASSFGLAGGGFSETQYF. Written as DNA, the CDR3 is TGTGCCAGCAGCTTCGGACTAGCGGGAGGGGGCTTTTCGGAGACCCAGTACTTC. Full variable domain (rest looked up from reference TRBV11-2 and TRBJ2-5): EAGVAQSPRYKIIEKRQSVAFWCNPISGHATLYWYQQILGQGPKLLIQFQNNGVVDDSQLPKDRFSAERLKGVDSTLKIQPAKLEDSAVYLCASSFGLAGGGFSETQYFGPGTRLLVL.

The J gene is TRBJ2-7, the V gene TRBV4-1, with TRBD2 matching over 9 bases. The CDR3 totals 16 residues. The germline gives CDR1 MGHRA, CDR2 YSYEKL. After removal of 6 bases from V and 2 bases from J, the junction contained 11 bases not matched to a gene. The chain's CDR3 is CASRYETSGRPYEQYF. The CDR3 coding sequence is TGCGCCAGCAGGTATGAAACTAGCGGGCGACCCTACGAGCAGTACTTC.

J is TRBJ2-1 and V is TRBV27; no clear D. Trimming shortened V by 2 bases and J by 3 bases, and 11 bases separated the two germline ends. The length of the CDR3 is 15 residues. CDR1 and CDR2 (germline): MNHEY, SMNVEV (reference sequence). The CDR3 spells CASSLAANYYNEQFF. In DNA form, the CDR3 reads TGTGCCAGCAGTTTAGCGGCTAATTACTACAATGAGCAGTTCTTC.

The chain combines TRBV2 with TRBJ2-1; TRBD1 is a possible D gene (6 bases). V was shortened by 6 bases and J by 3 bases, with 9 bases between the two germline ends. The CDR3 is 13 residues long. Per germline, CDR1 SNHLY and CDR2 FYNNEI. The chain's CDR3 is CASSPGDYNEQFF. The DNA for the CDR3 is TGTGCCAGCAGCCCAGGGGACTACAATGAGCAGTTCTTC.

The CDR3 reads CASSPGFNQPQHF. CDR3 sequence (DNA): TGTGCCAGCTCACCGGGTTTCAATCAGCCCCAGCATTTT. The V call is TRBV18, the J call TRBJ1-5, with D hard to call. Trimming shortened V by 3 bases and J by 3 bases, and 6 bases separated the two germline ends. The CDR3 has 13 residues. CDR1 and CDR2 (germline): KGHSH, LQKENI.

V and J are TRBV10-3 and TRBJ1-1, with D possibly matching TRBD1 (6 bases). Trimming removed 3 bases from V and 2 bases from J, with 10 bases in between. Germline loops: CDR1 ENHRY, CDR2 SYGVKD. The CDR3 length is 14 residues. Here the CDR3 reads CAISETGANTEAFF. The CDR3 DNA follows: TGTGCCATCAGTGAAACGGGGGCTAACACTGAAGCTTTCTTT.

CDR3 DNA sequence: TGTGCCAGCAGCCAGCTAGGGGTGGTTGAGCAGTTCTTC. It specifies CASSQLGVVEQFF. The V and J genes are TRBV3-1 (or the pseudogene TRBV3-2) and TRBJ2-1; D possibly corresponds to TRBD1 (5 bases). Trimming stripped 3 bases from V and 9 bases from J, with 12 bases between. The CDR3 is made up of 13 amino acids. Germline CDR1 reads LGHDT; CDR2 reads YNNKEL (reference sequence).

This clone appeared once. The chain has TRBV25-1 and TRBJ1-4, with 9 bases lining up with TRBD1. Germline V gives CDR1 MGHDK, CDR2 SYGVNS. The CDR3 length is 14 residues. The trim removed 6 bases at V and 7 bases at J, leaving 6 bases unmatched. CDR3 sequence: CASRGTGSGEKLFF. CDR3 in DNA: TGTGCCAGCAGGGGGACAGGGAGTGGTGAAAAACTGTTTTTT.